This record looks at one T cell receptor beta chain sequence and its context. Its matching antigen is unknown. The sample is drawn from a study of cytomegalovirus exposure and HLA in healthy donors. Germline V gives CDR1 SEHNR, CDR2 FQNEAQ (reference sequence). CDR3 length: 16 residues. Trimming removed 4 bases at V and 4 bases at J, with 19 bases between. Sequencing was performed with immunoSEQ multiplex PCR; in TCRdb, only in-frame clones are kept and a portion is missing. Of some 45,000 clones in the sample, around 90% are singletons; the top ten hold 5.6%. The donors were members of the validation cohort comprising approximately 120 subjects, separate from the roughly 650-subject first cohort. Regarding the study as a whole: TCR clusters originating in the first cohort tended to co-occur in the 100 to 150 validation repertoires, according to a later analysis. The authors listed about 170 TCR beta chains as cytomegalovirus-associated.

The sample was PBMCs. This chain links TRBV7-9 with TRBJ2-5; the D is unclear. The clonotype comes from a young man in good health and CMV-seronegative. The CDR3 bases are TGTGCCAGCAGCTCCCTGGGTGGGCAAAGTGGAGAGACCCAGTACTTC. Protein product: CASSSLGGQSGETQYF.